The 19 T cell receptor beta chains given below trace back to one sample, sequenced in a study of T cell responses to AZD1222 COVID-19 vaccine. The protocol was immunoSEQ multiplex PCR, while the TCRdb copy is restricted to in-frame clones and leaves out a portion. Of 170,000 or so clones listed, around nine tenths are singletons. Source: peripheral blood, taken on day 0 of AZD1222 vaccination. These receptor sequences come from an adult in good health.

The chain is built from TRBV24-1 and TRBJ2-1, with 8 bases lining up with TRBD2. V was pared by 7 bases and J by 6 bases, with 7 bases of the junction left unmatched. In germline, CDR1 is KGHDR, CDR2 SFDVKD. The CDR3 length is 14 residues. Here the CDR3 DNA reads TGTGCCACCAGCGCGGGGGGTCGGGTCAATGAGCAGTTCTTC. Protein: CATSAGGRVNEQFF.

This chain joins TRBV28 and TRBJ1-5; perhaps TRBD1 as D (6 bases). The CDR3 runs to 14 residues. Per germline, CDR1 MDHEN and CDR2 SYDVKM. V lost 3 bases to trimming and J lost 7 bases, with 13 bases between them. This CDR3 reads CASSFAGDGQPQHF. CDR3 DNA: TGTGCCAGCAGTTTTGCAGGGGATGGACAGCCCCAGCATTTT.

As for this clone: Additional DNA sequences in this sample encode the identical CDR3. The genes are TRBV7-2 and TRBJ1-4; the match to TRBD1 covers 8 bases. CDR3 size: 15 residues. Per the germline V gene, CDR1 is SGHTA and CDR2 is FQGNSA. V dropped 5 bases and J dropped 5; count of bases not matched to a gene: 7. The CDR3 loop is CASSPRTGLNEKLFF. In DNA form, the CDR3 reads TGTGCCAGCAGCCCCCGGACAGGGCTAAATGAAAAACTGTTTTTT. The full variable domain, in which reference TRBV7-2 and TRBJ1-4 provide the parts outside the CDR3, is GAGVSQSPSNKVTEKGKDVELRCDPISGHTALYWYRQSLGQGLEFLIYFQGNSAPDKSGLPSDRFSAERTGGSVSTLTIQRTQQEDSAVYLCASSPRTGLNEKLFFGSGTQLSVL.

V usage is TRBV5-1 and J usage is TRBJ1-2, with D uncertain. Trimming removed 0 bases at V and 8 bases at J, with 17 bases between. Germline V gene sequence: CDR1 SGHRS, CDR2 YFSETQ. This CDR3 is built from 15 residues. Written as DNA, the CDR3 is TGCGCCAGCAGCTTGGGCACAACCCTAGGAGAAGGCTACACCTTC. This sequence encodes CASSLGTTLGEGYTF.

CDR3 region: CASSLFRTGNTEAFF. In nucleotides, the CDR3 is TGTGCCAGCAGTTTGTTCCGGACAGGGAACACTGAAGCTTTCTTT. This chain uses TRBV28 with TRBJ1-1, with 7 positions matching TRBD1. With 3 bases clipped from V and 1 base from J, the junction kept 5 bases outside the gene matches. Germline CDR1 is MDHEN and CDR2 is SYDVKM. The CDR3 length is 15 residues.

The rearrangement links TRBV7-8 to TRBJ1-4, with 7 bases lining up with TRBD1. Germline assignment: CDR1 SGHVS and CDR2 FQNEAQ. V dropped 11 bases and J dropped 4; count of bases not matched to a gene: 7. The CDR3 is 13 amino acids. The CDR3: CASLGQNNEKLFF. DNA of the CDR3: TGTGCCTCGTTGGGACAGAATAATGAAAAACTGTTTTTT.

V usage is TRBV15 and J usage is TRBJ2-5, with 7 bases that match TRBD1. The germline V gene has CDR1 LNHNV and CDR2 YYDKDF (reference sequence). V trimming: 6 bases; J trimming: 3 bases; junction bases outside the gene matches: 16. There are 17 residues in the CDR3. CDR3 protein: CATRRGRDRPDEETQYF. The CDR3 DNA is TGTGCCACCAGGAGGGGGCGAGATCGACCCGACGAAGAGACCCAGTACTTC.

The chain employs TRBV6-2 or TRBV6-3 and TRBJ1-5; 8 nucleotides match TRBD1. The CDR3 totals 15 residues. Trimming removed 6 bases from V and 6 bases from J; junction bases left unmatched: 10. Germline values: CDR1 MNHEY, CDR2 SVGEGT. The CDR3 DNA follows: TGTGCCAGCAGCACCACTGGACAGGGAGGTCAGCCCCAGCATTTT. Translated, it gives CASSTTGQGGQPQHF.

This sequence joins TRBV6-5 and TRBJ2-1; the D is unclear. This CDR3 has 10 amino acids. Trimming removed 8 bases at V and 7 bases at J, with 6 bases between. In germline, CDR1 is MNHEY, CDR2 SVGAGI. In nucleotides, the CDR3 is TGTGCCAGCGGCCGAAATGAGCAGTTCTTC. This gives the protein CASGRNEQFF.

The CDR3 loop reads CARTRRGGYTF. The CDR3 coding sequence is TGTGCCAGAACAAGAAGGGGTGGCTACACCTTC. This chain joins TRBV6-9 and TRBJ1-2; the D gene is possibly TRBD1 (5 bases). Germline CDR1 and CDR2: MNHGY and SVAAGI. V shed 9 bases and J shed 7 bases, with 12 bases lying between them. The CDR3 totals 11 residues.

V is TRBV28 and J is TRBJ2-1; 8 nucleotides line up with TRBD1. Germline-derived CDR1 and CDR2 are MDHEN and SYDVKM. V shed 3 bases and J 0 bases; nucleotides not matched to a gene: 7. This CDR3 contains 17 residues. Here the CDR3 DNA reads TGTGCCAGCAGTTTGGCAGGGGGCGCGGGCTCCTACAATGAGCAGTTCTTC. Translating it yields CASSLAGGAGSYNEQFF.

This sequence joins TRBV16 and TRBJ1-2; D not certain. V gave up 1 base and J gave up 8 bases, with 14 bases separating them. The CDR3 extends over 14 amino acids. The germline gives CDR1 KGHSY, CDR2 FQNENV. The CDR3 sequence: CASSQWAAGGGYTF. Written as DNA, the CDR3 is TGTGCCAGCAGCCAATGGGCGGCCGGCGGCGGCTACACCTTC.

The chain couples TRBV6-2 or TRBV6-3 to TRBJ1-2; 8 positions match TRBD1. V shed 6 bases and J 4 bases; nucleotides not matched to a gene: 1. Looked up from germline, CDR1 is MNHEY and CDR2 is SVGEGT. CDR3 length: 12 amino acids. CDR3 nucleotide sequence: TGTGCCAGCAGCGGGACAGGCTATGGCTACACCTTC. It encodes CASSGTGYGYTF.

The rearrangement joins TRBV7-9 to TRBJ2-1; 8 nucleotides agree with TRBD1. V trimming: 5 bases; J trimming: 3 bases; junction bases outside the gene matches: 9. Germline loops: CDR1 SEHNR, CDR2 FQNEAQ (reference sequence). This CDR3 contains 16 residues. DNA of the CDR3: TGTGCCAGCAGCCCCGCCCGGGGACAGGACTACAATGAGCAGTTCTTC. Residues: CASSPARGQDYNEQFF.

This chain joins TRBV9 and TRBJ1-4; D not resolved. CDR1 is SGDLS and CDR2 is YYNGEE in the germline V gene. The ends were cut back, 4 bases at V and 8 bases at J, with 12 bases in the middle. CDR3 length: 13 residues. DNA of the CDR3: TGTGCCAGCAGCCTCAATAACAGAGAAAAACTGTTTTTT. Protein sequence: CASSLNNREKLFF. Drawing the rest from reference TRBV9 and TRBJ1-4, the complete variable domain is DSGVTQTPKHLITATGQRVTLRCSPRSGDLSVYWYQQSLDQGLQFLIQYYNGEERAKGNILERFSAQQFPDLHSELNLSSLELGDSALYFCASSLNNREKLFFGSGTQLSVL.

V is TRBV7-2 and J is TRBJ1-1; 8 positions match TRBD1. The germline CDR1 and CDR2 sequences are SGHTA and FQGNSA. This CDR3 region has 14 residues. The V segment lost 6 bases and the J segment 6 bases; nucleotides outside the gene matches: 9. CDR3 DNA: TGTGCCAGCAGTTACCAGGGGGCGCCCGCTGAAGCTTTCTTT. It yields the protein CASSYQGAPAEAFF. Filled out from reference TRBV7-2 and TRBJ1-1, the complete variable domain reads GAGVSQSPSNKVTEKGKDVELRCDPISGHTALYWYRQSLGQGLEFLIYFQGNSAPDKSGLPSDRFSAERTGGSVSTLTIQRTQQEDSAVYLCASSYQGAPAEAFFGQGTRLTVV.

This clone was seen only once. The V call is TRBV7-2, the J call TRBJ1-6; no clear D. Trimming cost V 5 bases and J 7 bases, with 12 bases left between them. Germline V gene lookup returns CDR1 SGHTA and CDR2 FQGNSA. The CDR3 has 14 residues. The CDR3 region has the DNA TGTGCCAGCAGCGTACCTGGGCGGAATTCACCCCTCCACTTT. This gives the protein CASSVPGRNSPLHF.

This chain uses TRBV10-2 with TRBJ1-1; D gene uncertain. This CDR3 contains 11 residues. The ends were cut back, 8 bases at V and 1 base at J, with 5 bases in the middle. Germline V lookup: CDR1 WSHSY, CDR2 SAAADI. Here the CDR3 reads CASVRNTEAFF. The CDR3 DNA sequence: TGCGCCAGCGTCAGGAACACTGAAGCTTTCTTT.

The chain carries TRBV28 and TRBJ1-3, with D perhaps TRBD1 (6 bases). Trimming took off 6 bases at V and 1 base at J, with 16 bases between the two ends. This CDR3 is built from 16 residues. Germline V gene data show CDR1 as MDHEN and CDR2 as SYDVKM. The CDR3 DNA is TGTGCCAGCAGGGGACATGAGGCGCCTTCTGGAAACACCATATATTTT. Amino acids: CASRGHEAPSGNTIYF.